The 21 T cell receptor beta chains below were found in one sample sequenced in a study of blood T cells in healthy people across ages. With a J-beta primer mix and a sample-barcoded 5' primer, a second PCR ran roughly 6 to 12 cycles. TCRdb itself ran the 5' RACE reads through MiXCR, one entry per CDR3 protein. The sample contains under 1,000,000 distinct CDR3 sequences, roughly 35% of which appear only once. Sequenced sample: blood. Receptor source: a man in his late teens or twenties in good health.

A word on this clonotype: An end of the junction differs from the germline gene, which may be a read error. V usage is TRBV7-2 and J usage is TRBJ2-1; possibly TRBD1 or TRBD2 for D (5 bases each). The J call may be incorrect, as the DNA end agrees better with TRBJ2-7. Germline CDR1 and CDR2: SGHTA and FQGNSA. This CDR3 has 17 residues. Here the CDR3 reads CAGSRTRVPGNYNEQYF. The CDR3 DNA follows: TGTGCCGGCAGCCGAACCAGGGTGCCGGGGAACTACAATGAGCAGTACTTC.

CDR3 residues: CASSPRTGGVSNQPQHF. The CDR3 DNA reads as TGTGCCAGCAGTCCCAGGACAGGGGGCGTAAGCAATCAGCCCCAGCATTTT. The chain carries TRBV12-3 or TRBV12-4 and TRBJ1-5; 11 bases fit TRBD1. The junction had 7 bases not matched to a gene; V was cut back by 5 bases and J by 1 base. CDR3 length: 17 residues.

V usage is TRBV6-6 and J usage is TRBJ1-4, with 8 nucleotides matching TRBD1. CDR1 and CDR2 from the germline V gene are MNHNY and SVGAGI (reference sequence). The CDR3 consists of 14 residues. With V trimmed by 4 bases and J by 8 bases, 6 bases remained unmatched. The CDR3 region has the DNA TGTGCCAGCAGTTCGACAGGGGAGGGCGAAAAACTGTTTTTT. This codes for CASSSTGEGEKLFF.

This clonotype was detected a few times. The V gene is TRBV12-3 or TRBV12-4, the J gene TRBJ2-1; a weak D match, TRBD1 (6 bases). The CDR3 has 10 amino acids. Trimming cost V 10 bases and J 7 bases, with 8 bases left between them. The CDR3 region is CAIQGNEQFF. CDR3 sequence (DNA): TGTGCCATCCAGGGGAATGAGCAGTTCTTC.

This sequence joins TRBV7-2 and TRBJ2-5; a possible D gene is TRBD1 (5 bases). The CDR3 runs to 13 residues. Germline-derived CDR1 and CDR2 are SGHTA and FQGNSA. V lost 7 bases to trimming and J lost 11 bases, with 20 bases between them. The CDR3: CASNQGVANEQYF. The CDR3 DNA reads TGTGCCAGCAACCAAGGGGTCGCTAATGAGCAGTACTTC.

This chain links TRBV7-9 with TRBJ2-7; D might be TRBD1 (6 bases). The CDR3 covers 14 residues. V lost 5 bases and J lost 0, with 11 bases in between. Per germline, CDR1 SEHNR and CDR2 FQNEAQ (reference sequence). CDR3 DNA: TGTGCCAGCAGCCCAGGACAGCCCTCCTACGAGCAGTACTTC. Translating it yields CASSPGQPSYEQYF.

On this clonotype itself: A much larger clonotype is one base distant, so this may be a read error. The V gene is TRBV9, the J gene TRBJ2-3; the D gene could be TRBD1 or TRBD2 (5 bases each). The CDR3 sequence is 16 residues long. The germline V gene has CDR1 SGDLS and CDR2 YYNGEE. CDR3 loop: CASSSSGTPVADMQYF. In nucleotides, the CDR3 is TGTGCCAGCAGCTCATCCGGGACCCCTGTGGCAGATATGCAGTATTTT.

This clonotype was counted at least ten times. The V call is TRBV12-3 or TRBV12-4, the J call TRBJ2-5; 7 bases match TRBD2. The trim removed 4 bases at V and 4 bases at J, leaving 6 bases unmatched. This CDR3 is 14 amino acids long. This chain's CDR3 is CASSSPTGGETQYF. Written as DNA, the CDR3 is TGTGCCAGCAGTTCCCCTACGGGAGGAGAGACCCAGTACTTC.

This clonotype was recorded many times. The chain links TRBV9 to TRBJ1-2; D unresolved. Germline CDR1 is SGDLS and CDR2 is YYNGEE. Trimming stripped 0 bases from V and 2 bases from J, with 8 bases between. The CDR3 spans 14 residues. The chain's CDR3 is CASSVDQGNYGYTF. The CDR3 region has the DNA TGTGCCAGCAGCGTAGATCAAGGGAACTATGGCTACACCTTC. The whole variable domain, remainder taken from reference TRBV9 and TRBJ1-2, is DSGVTQTPKHLITATGQRVTLRCSPRSGDLSVYWYQQSLDQGLQFLIQYYNGEERAKGNILERFSAQQFPDLHSELNLSSLELGDSALYFCASSVDQGNYGYTFGSGTRLTVV.

This clonotype appeared a few times. The chain joins TRBV3-1 to TRBJ1-2, with TRBD1 matching 7 bases. The CDR3 consists of 15 residues. CDR1 is LGHDT and CDR2 is YNNKEL in the germline V gene (reference sequence). V lost 0 bases to trimming and J lost 7 bases; unmatched junction nucleotides: 8. The CDR3 sequence is CASSQEENRGCGYTF. The CDR3 region has the DNA TGTGCCAGCAGCCAAGAAGAAAACAGGGGATGTGGCTACACCTTC.

The chain recombines TRBV19 with TRBJ1-4; D remains unclear. The CDR3 consists of 13 residues. Trimming shortened V by 4 bases and J by 6 bases, and 9 bases separated the two germline ends. From germline, CDR1 is LNHDA and CDR2 SQIVND (reference sequence). CDR3 region: CASSKLDDEKLFF. The DNA of the CDR3 is TGTGCCAGTAGTAAGTTGGACGATGAAAAACTGTTTTTT.

This clonotype was detected a few times. The rearrangement joins TRBV28 to TRBJ1-5; TRBD1 might be the D (5 bases). CDR3 length: 16 amino acids. V gave up 1 base and J gave up 2 bases, with 12 bases separating them. The V gene's germline CDR1 is MDHEN and CDR2 SYDVKM. Written as DNA, the CDR3 is TGTGCCAGCAGTTTATTGGGGCCGACGGGCAATCAGCCCCAGCATTTT. Residues: CASSLLGPTGNQPQHF.

This clonotype was picked up a small number of times. The V gene is TRBV7-9, the J gene TRBJ1-4, with 8 bases lining up with TRBD1. Losses at the gene ends were 5 bases for V and 7 bases for J; bases not matched to a gene: 6. CDR3 size: 14 residues. Germline lookup yields CDR1 SEHNR and CDR2 FQNEAQ (reference sequence). Here the CDR3 reads CASSPRTGIEKLFF. In DNA form, the CDR3 reads TGTGCCAGCAGCCCGCGGACAGGGATTGAAAAACTGTTTTTT. The whole variable domain, remainder taken from reference TRBV7-9 and TRBJ1-4, is DTGVSQNPRHKITKRGQNVTFRCDPISEHNRLYWYRQTLGQGPEFLTYFQNEAQLEKSRLLSDRFSAERPKGSFSTLEIQRTEQGDSAMYLCASSPRTGIEKLFFGSGTQLSVL.

Concerning this clonotype: The limits of the CDR3 on the DNA are not certain, so only TCRdb's listed CDR3 is given. V gene TRBV29-1 combines with J gene TRBJ1-1; the table assigns TRBD1, which was not confirmed against the DNA. Germline lookup yields CDR1 SQVTM and CDR2 ANQGSEA. The length of the CDR3 is 11 amino acids, counting both ends. This CDR3 reads CSVGEGAGTFF.

The chain joins TRBV12-3 or TRBV12-4 to TRBJ2-1, with 7 nucleotides matching TRBD2. The CDR3 has 17 residues. V shed 6 bases, J shed 8 bases, and the junction held 19 bases outside the gene matches. The CDR3 protein is CASSPPRKAGPLDEQFF. In DNA, the CDR3 is TGTGCCAGCAGCCCCCCTCGAAAAGCGGGGCCTTTGGATGAGCAGTTCTTC.

This clonotype turned up a few times. The chain is built from TRBV15 and TRBJ2-7; possibly TRBD1 or TRBD2 for D (5 bases each). TRBJ2-5 explains the end of the DNA better; the J call may be wrong. Germline V gene data show CDR1 as LNHNV and CDR2 as YYDKDF (reference sequence). This CDR3 region has 18 residues. CDR3 sequence: CATSRGLYPGTKEETQYF. For the CDR3, the DNA is TGTGCCACCAGCAGAGGACTCTACCCCGGGACGAAGGAGGAGACCCAGTACTTC.

The rearrangement joins TRBV3-1 to TRBJ2-7, with TRBD2 identical over 8 bases. This CDR3 contains 17 residues. Germline CDR1 is LGHDT and CDR2 is YNNKEL (reference sequence). Trimming cost V 0 bases and J 3 bases; bases outside gene matches: 10. CDR3 residues: CASSQDSGAGRSYEQYF. CDR3 nucleotide sequence: TGTGCCAGCAGCCAAGATAGCGGGGCAGGTCGAAGCTACGAGCAGTACTTC.

The chain combines TRBV2 with TRBJ1-5, with D possibly being TRBD1 (6 bases). Trimming cost V 2 bases and J 4 bases, with 12 bases left between them. The germline gives CDR1 SNHLY, CDR2 FYNNEI. The CDR3 consists of 15 residues. The CDR3 DNA reads TGTGCCAGCAGTGAAAGGACAGCTACAAATCAGCCCCAGCATTTT. Amino acid sequence: CASSERTATNQPQHF.

The genes are TRBV20-1 and TRBJ2-7; no reliable D call. The germline CDR1 and CDR2 sequences are DFQATT and SNEGSKA (reference sequence). V gave up 0 bases and J gave up 10 bases, with 10 bases separating them. The CDR3 has 11 residues. The CDR3 protein is CSARDIEHQYF. The CDR3 bases are TGCAGTGCTAGAGATATCGAGCATCAGTACTTC.

Note on this clonotype: This may be a read error, as it is one base from a much larger clone. This chain uses TRBV30 with TRBJ2-7, with D perhaps matching TRBD1 (6 bases). Germline values: CDR1 GTSNPN, CDR2 SVGIG (reference sequence). The CDR3 spans 14 residues. In DNA, the CDR3 is TGTGCCTGGATGCGACAGGCCACCTCCGACGAGCAGTACTTC. Its translation: CAWMRQATSDEQYF. Supplemented by reference TRBV30 and TRBJ2-7, the full variable domain reads SQTIHQWPATLVQPVGSPLSLECTVEGTSNPNLYWYRQAAGRGLQLLFYSVGIGQISSEVPQNLSASRPQDRQFILSSKKLLLSDSGFYLCAWMRQATSDEQYFGPGTRLTVT.

In its sample, this clonotype was seen a few times. The chain carries TRBV10-3 and TRBJ1-2; D is uncertain. The germline CDR1 and CDR2 sequences are ENHRY and SYGVKD. V was clipped by 7 bases and J by 2 bases, with 14 bases between them. This CDR3 spans 14 amino acids. DNA of the CDR3: TGTGCCATCACAACCGACATACAAAACTATGGCTACACCTTC. Protein: CAITTDIQNYGYTF.